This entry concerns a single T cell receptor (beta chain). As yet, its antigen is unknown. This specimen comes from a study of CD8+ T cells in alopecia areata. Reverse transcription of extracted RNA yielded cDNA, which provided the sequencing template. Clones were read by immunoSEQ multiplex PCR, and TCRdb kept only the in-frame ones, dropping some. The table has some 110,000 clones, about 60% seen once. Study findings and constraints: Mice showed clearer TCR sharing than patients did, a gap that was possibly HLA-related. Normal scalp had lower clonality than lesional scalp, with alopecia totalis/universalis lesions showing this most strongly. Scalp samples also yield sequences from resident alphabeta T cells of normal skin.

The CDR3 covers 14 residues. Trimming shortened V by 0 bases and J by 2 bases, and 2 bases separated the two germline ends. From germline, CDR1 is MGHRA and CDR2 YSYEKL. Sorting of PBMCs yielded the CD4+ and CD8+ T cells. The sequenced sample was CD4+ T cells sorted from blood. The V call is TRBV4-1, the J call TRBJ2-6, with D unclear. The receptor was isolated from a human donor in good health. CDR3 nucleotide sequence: TGCGCCAGCAGCCAAGATACTGGGGCCAACGTCCTGACTTTC. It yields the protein CASSQDTGANVLTF.